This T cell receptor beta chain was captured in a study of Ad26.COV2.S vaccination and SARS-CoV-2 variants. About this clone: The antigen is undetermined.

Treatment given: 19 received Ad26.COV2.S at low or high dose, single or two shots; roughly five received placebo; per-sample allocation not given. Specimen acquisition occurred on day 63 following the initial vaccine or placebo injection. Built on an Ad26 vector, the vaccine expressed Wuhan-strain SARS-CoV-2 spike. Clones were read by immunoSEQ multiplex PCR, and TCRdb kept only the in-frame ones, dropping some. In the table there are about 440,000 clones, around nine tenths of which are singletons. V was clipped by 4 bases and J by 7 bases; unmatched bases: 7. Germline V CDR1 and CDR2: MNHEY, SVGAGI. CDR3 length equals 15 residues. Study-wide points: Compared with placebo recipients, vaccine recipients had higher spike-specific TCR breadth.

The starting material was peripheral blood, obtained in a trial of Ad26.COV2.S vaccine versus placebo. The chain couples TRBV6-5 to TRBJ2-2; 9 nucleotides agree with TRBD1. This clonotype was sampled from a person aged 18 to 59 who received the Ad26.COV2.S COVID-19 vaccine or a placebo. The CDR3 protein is CASSLGQGGVGELFF. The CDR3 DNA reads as TGTGCCAGCAGTTTGGGACAGGGAGGCGTCGGGGAGCTGTTTTTT.